This T cell receptor beta chain was identified in a study of cytomegalovirus exposure and HLA in healthy donors. Study-wide background: It was reported in a later analysis that the same platform had been used for the 120 validation repertoires as for the approximately 670 first-cohort repertoires.

V lost 4 bases and J lost 2, with 9 bases in between. The CDR3 contains 14 residues. CDR1 MNHNS and CDR2 SASEGT come from the germline V gene. Using immunoSEQ multiplex PCR, the repertoire was profiled, and TCRdb retains in-frame clones only, with some absent. Of about 280,000 clones in the sample, approximately 88% are singletons; the top ten hold roughly 0.93%. The clonotype originates from a woman under 30 in good health and CMV-seronegative. This sequence joins TRBV6-1 and TRBJ2-1, with D unclear. The sequenced sample consisted of PBMCs. CDR3 DNA sequence: TGTGCCAGCAGTGGAGCTCTAACCTACAATGAGCAGTTCTTC. It encodes CASSGALTYNEQFF.